The present entry profiles one T cell receptor (beta chain) with its context. Its matching antigen is unknown. The record originates from a study of OX40 agonist ivuxolimab in advanced cancers. Study overall: The dose of intravenous ivuxolimab that patients received every 2 weeks ranged from 0.01 to 10 mg/kg. Study-level results: At 0.1 to 3.0 mg/kg and by week 6, clonal expansion occurred in CD4+ and CD8+ blood T cells. Normalized T-cell clonal expansion was also low in a subset of nonresponders.

Assay used: immunoSEQ multiplex PCR; TCRdb lists only in-frame clones, some missing. The sample carries about 44,000 clones, roughly 86% recorded once. The V and J ends lost 6 bases and 0 bases, in that order; junction bases with no gene match: 5. Germline-derived CDR1 and CDR2 are SGDLS and YYNGEE. This CDR3 region has 14 residues. The source was CD4+ or CD8+ T cells sorted from blood, collected in a trial of the OX40 agonist ivuxolimab. This chain connects TRBV9 to TRBJ1-1, with TRBD1 matching over 7 bases. This TCR derives from an adult with an advanced solid tumor such as melanoma, head and neck, liver or kidney cancer. The CDR3 here is CASTSGGMNTEAFF. CDR3 in DNA: TGTGCCAGCACCTCAGGGGGGATGAACACTGAAGCTTTCTTT.